Presented here are 22 T cell receptor beta chains from one specimen sequenced in a study of T cell responses to AZD1222 COVID-19 vaccine. TCRdb's table, derived via immunoSEQ multiplex PCR, lists solely in-frame clones and lacks some. This repertoire shows 140,000 to 150,000 clones, 92% found once; its top ten account for 4%. Material: peripheral blood, obtained 28 days after the second AZD1222 dose. The receptor set was obtained from an adult who received the AZD1222 COVID-19 vaccine.

The chain links TRBV3-1 (or the pseudogene TRBV3-2) to TRBJ2-5; no firm D call. Germline lookup yields CDR1 LGHDT and CDR2 YNNKEL (reference sequence). The V and J ends lost 0 bases and 4 bases respectively, with 6 bases between them. The CDR3 consists of 13 residues. The CDR3 here is CASSQDYTETQYF. The CDR3 bases are TGTGCCAGCAGCCAAGACTATACAGAGACCCAGTACTTC.

The chain has TRBV30 and TRBJ1-3; D call uncertain. The CDR3 is made up of 18 amino acids. Trimming pared 2 bases from V and 0 bases from J, leaving 20 bases between. CDR1 GTSNPN and CDR2 SVGIG come from the germline V gene (reference sequence). CDR3 sequence reads: CAWSPSGGIVSSGNTIYF. CDR3 nucleotides: TGTGCCTGGAGTCCCTCTGGAGGGATAGTAAGCTCTGGAAACACCATATATTTT.

The chain carries TRBV4-1 and TRBJ2-7, with D possibly being TRBD2 (7 bases). This CDR3 is built from 14 residues. Deletions cut 0 bases from V and 5 bases from J, with 11 bases between. Germline CDR1 MGHRA, CDR2 YSYEKL. The CDR3 protein is CASSQEGGADEQYF. As DNA, the CDR3 is TGCGCCAGCAGCCAAGAGGGGGGGGCAGACGAGCAGTACTTC.

The chain links TRBV27 to TRBJ2-7, with 11 bases fitting TRBD2. From germline, CDR1 is MNHEY and CDR2 SMNVEV (reference sequence). This CDR3 contains 14 residues. V lost 6 bases, J lost 3 bases, and 4 bases stayed unmatched. The CDR3 bases are TGTGCCAGCAGCGACGGACTAGCGGGCTACGAGCAGTACTTC. Its translation: CASSDGLAGYEQYF.

V usage is TRBV5-1 and J usage is TRBJ2-2, with 7 bases aligning to TRBD1. J gave up 5 bases and V 0 bases, and 4 bases lay outside the gene matches. Germline V gene data show CDR1 as SGHRS and CDR2 as YFSETQ. This CDR3 is 15 amino acids long. CDR3 coding DNA: TGCGCCAGCAGCTTGGGAGGGGGCGCGACCGGGGAGCTGTTTTTT. Its protein is CASSLGGGATGELFF.

This clone was recorded only once. The CDR3 sequence: CASSLRTGREIGETQYF. The CDR3 nucleotides read TGTGCCAGCAGCTTACGGACGGGACGGGAGATAGGGGAGACCCAGTACTTC. The chain carries TRBV7-2 and TRBJ2-5; D might be TRBD2 (6 bases). V lost 2 bases and J 5 bases, leaving 21 bases between the germline ends. The CDR3 runs 17 residues. Germline-derived CDR1 and CDR2 are SGHTA and FQGNSA.

The chain links TRBV5-8 to TRBJ2-4; D possibly corresponds to TRBD2 (6 bases). The CDR3 consists of 17 residues. Germline V gene sequence: CDR1 SGHTS, CDR2 YDEGEE. Trimming pared 0 bases from V and 8 bases from J, leaving 21 bases between. CDR3 residues: CASSLGRGDRGTYIQYF. Here the CDR3 DNA reads TGTGCCAGCAGCTTGGGGCGAGGGGACCGGGGGACGTACATTCAGTACTTC.

J is TRBJ1-2 and V is TRBV28; perhaps TRBD1 as D (5 bases). The CDR3 is 15 amino acids. The germline V gene encodes CDR1 MDHEN and CDR2 SYDVKM. V lost 7 bases and J 2 bases, leaving 17 bases between the germline ends. The CDR3 spells CASTRNGGENYGYTF. The CDR3 DNA reads as TGTGCCAGCACCCGCAACGGGGGAGAGAACTATGGCTACACCTTC.

This clone was seen more than once but under ten times. The rearrangement links TRBV7-3 to TRBJ2-7, with 9 nucleotides matching TRBD2. Germline CDR1 and CDR2: SGHTA and FQGTGA. V dropped 2 bases and J dropped 5; count of bases not matched to a gene: 4. The CDR3 sequence is 14 residues long. CDR3 in DNA: TGTGCCAGCAGCTTAGCGGGGGGGCCGCACGAGCAGTACTTC. Its translation: CASSLAGGPHEQYF.

The chain joins TRBV12-3 or TRBV12-4 to TRBJ1-2; D gene uncertain. The CDR3 is 13 amino acids. Between the trimmed V and J ends, which lost 3 bases and 3 bases, there was a span of 8 bases. DNA of the CDR3: TGTGCCAGCAGTTTCGGGGAATACTATGGCTACACCTTC. This translates into CASSFGEYYGYTF.

The rearrangement links TRBV6-5 to TRBJ2-1; TRBD1 agrees at 10 bases. There are 14 residues in the CDR3. Per the germline V gene, CDR1 is MNHEY and CDR2 is SVGAGI. Unmatched junction bases numbered 0, after V lost 6 bases and J lost 1 base. CDR3 loop: CASRDRGSYNEQFF. As DNA, the CDR3 is TGTGCCAGCAGGGACAGGGGGTCCTACAATGAGCAGTTCTTC.

The rearrangement joins TRBV19 to TRBJ1-5; D perhaps matches TRBD1 (6 bases). This CDR3 is built from 15 residues. The germline CDR1 and CDR2 sequences are LNHDA and SQIVND (reference sequence). Trimming shortened V by 3 bases and J by 5 bases, and 14 bases separated the two germline ends. CDR3 nucleotide sequence: TGTGCCAGTAGTATGTGGCAGGGGACGGATCAGCCCCAGCATTTT. Its translation: CASSMWQGTDQPQHF.

V gene TRBV6-5 combines with J gene TRBJ1-1; D perhaps matches TRBD1 (6 bases). Per the germline V gene, CDR1 is MNHEY and CDR2 is SVGAGI. Trimming shortened V by 7 bases and J by 4 bases, and 13 bases separated the two germline ends. The CDR3 has 13 residues. CDR3 sequence (DNA): TGTGCCAGCAAGAAGGGGGAGGTCACTGAAGCTTTCTTT. It encodes CASKKGEVTEAFF.

This sequence joins TRBV3-1 (or the pseudogene TRBV3-2) and TRBJ2-2; 9 bases agree with TRBD1. The CDR3 contains 19 residues. V lost 8 bases and J lost 6; bases outside the gene matches: 22. Germline V gene sequence: CDR1 LGHDT, CDR2 YNNKEL (reference sequence). The CDR3 nucleotides are TGTGCCAGCCCAACAGGTAAGGGACAGGGTCCCTCTTCCCCCGGGGAGCTGTTTTTT. The encoded protein is CASPTGKGQGPSSPGELFF.

The gene calls are TRBV7-2 and TRBJ1-2; D not resolved. CDR3 size: 13 residues. The germline CDR1 and CDR2 sequences are SGHTA and FQGNSA. V was clipped by 1 base and J by 5 bases, with 8 bases between them. CDR3 in DNA: TGTGCCAGCAGCTTAGGATTCGGATATGGCTACACCTTC. Translation: CASSLGFGYGYTF. Using reference TRBV7-2 and TRBJ1-2 for the parts outside the CDR3, the full variable domain is GAGVSQSPSNKVTEKGKDVELRCDPISGHTALYWYRQSLGQGLEFLIYFQGNSAPDKSGLPSDRFSAERTGGSVSTLTIQRTQQEDSAVYLCASSLGFGYGYTFGSGTRLTVV.

The chain links TRBV5-4 to TRBJ2-1, with 7 bases that match TRBD1. The V and J ends lost 4 bases and 12 bases, in that order; junction bases with no gene match: 4. Germline assignment: CDR1 SGHNT and CDR2 YYREEE (reference sequence). The CDR3 length is 11 residues. The CDR3 DNA reads TGTGCCAGCAGCGGGGACAGCGGGCAGTTCTTC. It yields the protein CASSGDSGQFF.

The rearrangement uses TRBV6-5 and TRBJ1-6, with 7 bases identical to TRBD1. This CDR3 is 15 amino acids long. Germline V gene data show CDR1 as MNHEY and CDR2 as SVGAGI. The ends lost 2 bases at V and 6 bases at J; junction bases unmatched: 4. In DNA, the CDR3 is TGTGCCAGCAGTTACGGCCAGGGGGTTAATTCACCCCTCCACTTT. It is translated as CASSYGQGVNSPLHF.

The chain recombines TRBV19 with TRBJ1-5, with D possibly being TRBD1 (6 bases). The germline CDR1 and CDR2 sequences are LNHDA and SQIVND (reference sequence). Trimming removed 6 bases at V and 7 bases at J, with 10 bases between. The CDR3 loop spans 12 amino acids. CDR3 sequence reads: CASSQGPQPQHF. CDR3 in DNA: TGTGCCAGTAGCCAGGGGCCCCAGCCCCAGCATTTT.

The V call is TRBV7-2, the J call TRBJ2-7; the D gene is possibly TRBD1 (6 bases). Trimming stripped 3 bases from V and 5 bases from J, with 14 bases between. Looked up from germline, CDR1 is SGHTA and CDR2 is FQGNSA. The CDR3 runs to 14 residues. CDR3 DNA sequence: TGTGCCAGCAGCTTCACCCCGGACAGCCACGAGCAGTACTTC. Amino acids: CASSFTPDSHEQYF.

This clone was seen once. V gene TRBV19 combines with J gene TRBJ2-7, with 9 bases aligning to TRBD2. The CDR3 has 15 residues. The germline gives CDR1 LNHDA, CDR2 SQIVND (reference sequence). Losses at the gene ends were 6 bases for V and 2 bases for J; bases not matched to a gene: 8. CDR3 nucleotide sequence: TGTGCCAGTAGGACAAGCGGGAGGCGGGCCTACGAGCAGTACTTC. This sequence encodes CASRTSGRRAYEQYF. The full variable domain, with the rest looked up from reference TRBV19 and TRBJ2-7, is DGGITQSPKYLFRKEGQNVTLSCEQNLNHDAMYWYRQDPGQGLRLIYYSQIVNDFQKGDIAEGYSVSREKKESFPLTVTSAQKNPTAFYLCASRTSGRRAYEQYFGPGTRLTVT.

This chain connects TRBV19 to TRBJ2-7; D might be TRBD2 (7 bases). The CDR3 totals 14 residues. V was cut by 4 bases and J by 2 bases, with 12 bases left in between. Per the germline V gene, CDR1 is LNHDA and CDR2 is SQIVND (reference sequence). This CDR3 is CASSSRRGPYEQYF. DNA for the CDR3: TGTGCCAGTAGTAGTCGGCGGGGGCCCTACGAGCAGTACTTC.

This clone is a singleton in its sample. This rearrangement joins TRBV2 to TRBJ2-7; 8 nucleotides agree with TRBD1. The length of the CDR3 is 14 residues. Trimming at V came to 3 bases and at J to 5 bases, leaving 6 bases not matched to a gene. Germline V gives CDR1 SNHLY, CDR2 FYNNEI. The CDR3 spells CASSDPGGYNEQYF. CDR3 sequence (DNA): TGTGCCAGCAGTGATCCAGGGGGCTATAACGAGCAGTACTTC.